A single sample gave rise to the 28 T cell receptor beta chains below, sequenced in a study of OX40 agonist ivuxolimab in advanced cancers. Sequenced by immunoSEQ multiplex PCR; TCRdb stores in-frame clones only, minus some. The sample records approximately 44,000 clones, around 93% being singletons. Sequencing used CD4+ or CD8+ T cells sorted from blood, obtained in a trial of the OX40 agonist ivuxolimab. The origin of the receptors is an adult with an advanced solid tumor such as melanoma, head and neck, liver or kidney cancer.

In its sample, this clone ranks as medium-sized (0.01 to 0.1%). The rearrangement uses TRBV29-1 and TRBJ2-1; 13 bases map to TRBD2. The CDR3 is 18 amino acids. The ends lost 6 bases at V and 0 bases at J; junction bases unmatched: 11. Germline V gene sequence: CDR1 SQVTM, CDR2 ANQGSEA. CDR3 nucleotide sequence: TGCAGCGTGAGGGGACTAGCGGGATCAACGAGCTCCTACAATGAGCAGTTCTTC. This encodes CSVRGLAGSTSSYNEQFF.

The chain carries TRBV30 and TRBJ2-7; D is undetermined. Trimming pared 3 bases from V and 5 bases from J, leaving 11 bases between. This CDR3 has 12 amino acids. Per the germline V gene, CDR1 is GTSNPN and CDR2 is SVGIG (reference sequence). The CDR3 sequence is CAWSLAPHEQYF. DNA for the CDR3: TGTGCCTGGAGCTTAGCCCCCCACGAGCAGTACTTC.

Here the CDR3 DNA reads TGTGCCAGCAGCGCTGAGGACTCCCGGTCCTACGAGCAGTACTTC. Translating it yields CASSAEDSRSYEQYF. The rearrangement uses TRBV9 and TRBJ2-7; D is perhaps TRBD2 (5 bases). This CDR3 spans 15 amino acids. Trimming removed 3 bases at V and 1 base at J, with 14 bases between. Germline V gene data show CDR1 as SGDLS and CDR2 as YYNGEE.

As DNA, the CDR3 is TGTGCCAGCAGCGTAGATGTATACAATGAGCAGTTCTTC. It yields the protein CASSVDVYNEQFF. The chain joins TRBV9 to TRBJ2-1; the D is unclear. This CDR3 region has 13 residues. V shed 0 bases and J shed 4 bases, with 5 bases lying between them. CDR1 and CDR2 from the germline V gene are SGDLS and YYNGEE.

This clone showed up just a few times. J is TRBJ1-1 and V is TRBV7-9, with unresolved D. Per the germline V gene, CDR1 is SEHNR and CDR2 is FQNEAQ (reference sequence). The CDR3 totals 13 residues. Trimming shortened V by 0 bases and J by 3 bases, and 5 bases separated the two germline ends. CDR3 residues: CASSLAYDTEAFF. The CDR3 DNA sequence: TGTGCCAGCAGCTTAGCGTACGACACTGAAGCTTTCTTT.

The chain employs TRBV19 and TRBJ1-2; D not resolved. Germline CDR1 is LNHDA and CDR2 is SQIVND (reference sequence). V lost 7 bases and J 0 bases, leaving 15 bases between the germline ends. This CDR3 has 15 amino acids. CDR3 DNA: TGTGCCAGTAACCCCGCGGCGAGAGCTAACTATGGCTACACCTTC. Encoded protein: CASNPAARANYGYTF.

The chain recombines TRBV28 with TRBJ2-3; 14 bases match TRBD2. This CDR3 has 16 residues. V gave up 3 bases and J gave up 5 bases; unmatched junction bases: 4. Germline CDR1 is MDHEN and CDR2 is SYDVKM. This CDR3 reads CASSFAGLAGEDTQYF. The CDR3 nucleotides are TGTGCCAGCAGTTTTGCGGGACTAGCGGGAGAAGATACGCAGTATTTT. The full variable domain, completed using reference TRBV28 and TRBJ2-3, is DVKVTQSSRYLVKRTGEKVFLECVQDMDHENMFWYRQDPGLGLRLIYFSYDVKMKEKGDIPEGYSVSREKKERFSLILESASTNQTSMYLCASSFAGLAGEDTQYFGPGTRLTVL.

V is TRBV7-9 and J is TRBJ2-1, with 10 positions matching TRBD2. J lost 3 bases, V lost 5 bases, and 13 bases had no gene match. This CDR3 is 18 amino acids long. The V gene's germline CDR1 is SEHNR and CDR2 FQNEAQ (reference sequence). In DNA, the CDR3 is TGTGCCAGCAGCCCAATCGGGCAGGGACTAGCGATCTACAATGAGCAGTTCTTC. The encoded protein is CASSPIGQGLAIYNEQFF.

The chain combines TRBV19 with TRBJ1-1; D is undetermined. The V end lost 1 base, the J end lost 4 bases, and 7 bases lay between the germline ends. Germline-derived CDR1 and CDR2 are LNHDA and SQIVND (reference sequence). The CDR3 runs to 13 residues. The CDR3 region has the DNA TGTGCCAGTAGTATAGTGTCCAGCACTGAAGCTTTCTTT. Protein: CASSIVSSTEAFF.

The chain joins TRBV28 to TRBJ1-2, with TRBD1 identical over 9 bases. CDR1 is MDHEN, CDR2 SYDVKM, per germline. The CDR3 covers 15 residues. With V trimmed by 8 bases and J by 7 bases, 14 bases remained unmatched. The CDR3 DNA follows: TGTGCCAGCGACCCTCCGGGACAGGGTGGCGCTGGCTACACCTTC. Residues: CASDPPGQGGAGYTF.

This clone was picked up a small number of times. V and J are TRBV5-6 and TRBJ1-1, with D hard to call. Trimming took off 2 bases at V and 4 bases at J, with 3 bases between the two ends. Germline V lookup: CDR1 SGHDT, CDR2 YYEEEE. The CDR3 consists of 11 residues. This CDR3 reads CASSFFTEAFF. The CDR3 region has the DNA TGTGCCAGCAGCTTTTTCACTGAAGCTTTCTTT.

This rearrangement joins TRBV5-1 to TRBJ2-3; unclear D gene. The CDR3 length is 13 residues. Germline assignment: CDR1 SGHRS and CDR2 YFSETQ. V lost 2 bases and J 0 bases, leaving 4 bases between the germline ends. The CDR3 loop reads CASSLHSTDTQYF. The CDR3 DNA sequence: TGCGCCAGCAGCTTACACAGCACAGATACGCAGTATTTT.

This chain joins TRBV13 and TRBJ1-3; TRBD1 agrees at 11 bases. V was clipped by 4 bases and J by 1 base; unmatched bases: 3. This CDR3 region has 16 residues. The germline V gene encodes CDR1 PRHDT and CDR2 FYEKMQ (reference sequence). This chain's CDR3 is CASSWGQGGSGNTIYF. For the CDR3, the DNA is TGTGCCAGCAGCTGGGGACAGGGGGGATCTGGAAACACCATATATTTT.

This chain uses TRBV29-1 with TRBJ2-7; 12 bases align to TRBD2. J was trimmed by 3 bases and V by 4 bases; bases with no gene match: 7. CDR1 and CDR2 (germline): SQVTM, ANQGSEA. There are 15 residues in the CDR3. CDR3 nucleotides: TGCAGCGTTGGGACTAGCGGGATAACAGGCTACGAGCAGTACTTC. It encodes CSVGTSGITGYEQYF.

This chain joins TRBV19 and TRBJ1-5; D unresolved. The germline gives CDR1 LNHDA, CDR2 SQIVND (reference sequence). The germline V and J ends were trimmed by 1 base and 0 bases, with 13 bases remaining between them. This CDR3 contains 17 residues. The DNA for the CDR3 is TGTGCCAGTAGTATAGGACCGATTTACTATAGCAATCAGCCCCAGCATTTT. This translates into CASSIGPIYYSNQPQHF.

J is TRBJ1-4 and V is TRBV7-9; D is unresolved. Trimming removed 6 bases from V and 3 bases from J, with 2 bases in between. The germline gives CDR1 SEHNR, CDR2 FQNEAQ (reference sequence). The CDR3 covers 11 residues. The CDR3 spells CASSANEKLFF. CDR3 DNA: TGTGCCAGCAGTGCTAATGAAAAACTGTTTTTT.

This clone was found once. V usage is TRBV27 and J usage is TRBJ2-7; D unclear. The germline V gene has CDR1 MNHEY and CDR2 SMNVEV (reference sequence). The CDR3 sequence is 12 residues long. V dropped 5 bases and J dropped 0 bases, with 5 bases sitting between them. CDR3 amino acids: CASSRSSYEQYF. CDR3 in DNA: TGTGCCAGCAGTCGGAGCTCCTACGAGCAGTACTTC.

The chain combines TRBV7-8 with TRBJ2-1; weak D call: TRBD2 (5 bases). The V end lost 3 bases, the J end lost 7 bases, and 10 bases lay between the germline ends. The CDR3 is 13 amino acids. Germline V lookup: CDR1 SGHVS, CDR2 FQNEAQ. The CDR3 DNA reads TGTGCCAGCAGCTTTCTAGCTAGGAATGAGCAGTTCTTC. Translating gives CASSFLARNEQFF.

This sequence joins TRBV7-6 and TRBJ2-7; 8 bases map to TRBD2. The length of the CDR3 is 17 residues. V lost 2 bases, J lost 4 bases, and 13 bases stayed unmatched. The V gene's germline CDR1 is SGHVS and CDR2 FNYEAQ. CDR3 coding DNA: TGTGCCAGCAGCTTATTTCCAGCGGGAGAGCATTGGTACGAGCAGTACTTC. As protein: CASSLFPAGEHWYEQYF. The full variable domain, completed using reference TRBV7-6 and TRBJ2-7, is GAGVSQSPRYKVTKRGQDVALRCDPISGHVSLYWYRQALGQGPEFLTYFNYEAQQDKSGLPNDRFSAERPEGSISTLTIQRTEQRDSAMYRCASSLFPAGEHWYEQYFGPGTRLTVT.

This clone was seen more than once but under ten times. This chain uses TRBV7-3 with TRBJ2-2, with 7 positions matching TRBD1. Germline-derived CDR1 and CDR2 are SGHTA and FQGTGA. J lost 6 bases, V lost 5 bases, and 9 bases had no gene match. CDR3 length equals 15 residues. The CDR3 sequence: CASSAGTASSGELFF. The CDR3 bases are TGTGCCAGCAGCGCCGGGACAGCATCATCCGGGGAGCTGTTTTTT.

The chain recombines TRBV5-6 with TRBJ1-5, with a weak D call TRBD1 (6 bases). The V gene lost 5 bases and the J gene lost 6 bases, with 15 bases spanning the gap. Germline loops: CDR1 SGHDT, CDR2 YYEEEE. This CDR3 is built from 14 residues. Written as DNA, the CDR3 is TGTGCCAGCAGTTTATGGGGGGCAGCTCAGCCCCAGCATTTT. It encodes CASSLWGAAQPQHF.

In nucleotides, the CDR3 is TGTGCCAGCAGCCTCTATATTCCGGTCGGGGGGAGAACCGGGGAGCTGTTTTTT. Translated, it gives CASSLYIPVGGRTGELFF. V is TRBV13 and J is TRBJ2-2; 7 bases match TRBD2. Germline V gene sequence: CDR1 PRHDT, CDR2 FYEKMQ (reference sequence). After removal of 5 bases from V and 5 bases from J, the junction contained 17 bases not matched to a gene. The CDR3 is 18 residues long. Complete variable domain (other parts from reference TRBV13 and TRBJ2-2): AAGVIQSPRHLIKEKRETATLKCYPIPRHDTVYWYQQGPGQDPQFLISFYEKMQSDKGSIPDRFSAQQFSDYHSELNMSSLELGDSALYFCASSLYIPVGGRTGELFFGEGSRLTVL.

The J gene is TRBJ2-6, the V gene TRBV5-6; 8 nucleotides line up with TRBD1. Losses at the gene ends were 4 bases for V and 2 bases for J; bases not matched to a gene: 2. The CDR3 spans 15 residues. Germline CDR1 reads SGHDT; CDR2 reads YYEEEE. This CDR3 is CASSIQGAGANVLTF. The CDR3 region has the DNA TGTGCCAGCAGCATACAGGGGGCTGGGGCCAACGTCCTGACTTTC.

This clone was recorded once. The gene calls are TRBV6-4 and TRBJ2-1, with 7 bases matching TRBD2. Germline CDR1 is MRHNA and CDR2 is SNTAGT. CDR3 length equals 16 residues. Germline trimming cut 0 bases from V and 0 bases from J; bases unmatched to any gene: 2. CDR3 in DNA: TGTGCCAGCAGTGACTCGGGCGGGAGCTCCTACAATGAGCAGTTCTTC. Translating it yields CASSDSGGSSYNEQFF.

CDR3 sequence: CASSLGGAAEQFF. In DNA form, the CDR3 reads TGTGCCAGCAGCTTAGGGGGGGCAGCTGAGCAGTTCTTC. The chain has TRBV7-9 and TRBJ2-1, with D perhaps TRBD1 or TRBD2 (6 bases each). This CDR3 region has 13 residues. With 1 base removed from V and 9 bases from J, the gap between germline ends came to 10 bases. Germline loops: CDR1 SEHNR, CDR2 FQNEAQ (reference sequence).

The rearrangement uses TRBV28 and TRBJ1-1; D gene ambiguous. Germline assignment: CDR1 MDHEN and CDR2 SYDVKM. V was shortened by 3 bases and J by 7 bases, with 9 bases between the two germline ends. This CDR3 has 12 residues. For the CDR3, the DNA is TGTGCCAGCAGTTTGAGCCGGGTTGAAGCTTTCTTT. This sequence encodes CASSLSRVEAFF.

The chain uses TRBV5-6 and TRBJ1-1, with D perhaps TRBD1 (5 bases). The CDR3 sequence is 14 residues long. V lost 4 bases and J lost 0, with 10 bases in between. In germline, CDR1 is SGHDT, CDR2 YYEEEE. The DNA of the CDR3 is TGTGCCAGCAGCGAACGGGGCATGAACACTGAAGCTTTCTTT. This gives the protein CASSERGMNTEAFF. Drawing the rest from reference TRBV5-6 and TRBJ1-1, the complete variable domain is DAGVTQSPTHLIKTRGQQVTLRCSPKSGHDTVSWYQQALGQGPQFIFQYYEEEERQRGNFPDRFSGHQFPNYSSELNVNALLLGDSALYLCASSERGMNTEAFFGQGTRLTVV.

This clone has only one observation. V gene TRBV4-1 combines with J gene TRBJ2-7; D gene ambiguous. The CDR3 sequence is 15 residues long. Trimming removed 3 bases at V and 3 bases at J, with 15 bases between. Germline CDR1 is MGHRA and CDR2 is YSYEKL. The CDR3 is CASSHLDAENYEQYF. CDR3 coding DNA: TGCGCCAGCAGCCACCTAGACGCGGAGAACTACGAGCAGTACTTC.